The 25 T cell receptor beta chains given below trace back to one sample, sequenced in a study of blood T cell repertoires in COVID-19 (TCRdb year 2020). To prepare the library, the immunoSEQ multiplex PCR assay was applied. TCRdb obtained this table from immuneACCESS and retained in-frame rearrangements with V and J assigned. These tables miss some clones; where compared with another copy, unresolved V genes account for less than half of the shortfall, and the remainder is unexplained. The sample records roughly 140,000 clones, 75% to 90% of which are singletons. The ten largest clones represent over 9% of the sample. What was sequenced was PBMCs or T cells enriched from blood (not recorded which). These receptor sequences come from a man aged 60-69 years who had recovered from COVID-19.

The chain is built from TRBV7-8 and TRBJ2-6; weak D call: TRBD1 (6 bases). CDR3 length: 20 residues. Trimming took 3 bases from V and 1 from J, leaving 22 bases between them. CDR1 is SGHVS, CDR2 FQNEAQ, per germline. CDR3 protein: CASSFMMFRTETSGANVLTF. The CDR3 bases are TGTGCCAGCAGCTTCATGATGTTCAGGACAGAGACGTCTGGGGCCAACGTCCTGACTTTC.

The CDR3 nucleotides are TGTGCCAGCACCCTAGGGGGACAGGGGAGGGATGAGCAGTTCTTC. This translates into CASTLGGQGRDEQFF. The chain carries TRBV28 and TRBJ2-1, with TRBD1 identical over 10 bases. With V trimmed by 7 bases and J by 8 bases, 11 bases remained unmatched. Germline assignment: CDR1 MDHEN and CDR2 SYDVKM. The CDR3 runs 15 residues. Looking up the rest from reference TRBV28 and TRBJ2-1 gives the full variable domain: DVKVTQSSRYLVKRTGEKVFLECVQDMDHENMFWYRQDPGLGLRLIYFSYDVKMKEKGDIPEGYSVSREKKERFSLILESASTNQTSMYLCASTLGGQGRDEQFFGPGTRLTVL.

The chain is built from TRBV6-5 and TRBJ1-5; a possible D gene is TRBD1 (5 bases). There are 15 residues in the CDR3. V was clipped by 7 bases and J by 4 bases, with 17 bases between them. From germline, CDR1 is MNHEY and CDR2 SVGAGI. The CDR3 bases are TGTGCCAGCATTTGGGGGGGAAGCGGGAATCAGCCCCAGCATTTT. Encoded protein: CASIWGGSGNQPQHF.

The rearrangement joins TRBV18 to TRBJ2-1; TRBD2 matches 11 bases. Germline V gene lookup returns CDR1 KGHSH and CDR2 LQKENI. Trimming cost V 3 bases and J 7 bases; bases outside gene matches: 17. The CDR3 runs to 19 residues. The CDR3 sequence is CASSPPGTSGRGGLNEQFF. CDR3 sequence (DNA): TGTGCCAGCTCACCCCCCGGGACTAGCGGCCGAGGGGGTTTGAATGAGCAGTTCTTC.

This clone showed up just once. The chain recombines TRBV11-2 with TRBJ2-7, with 10 bases that match TRBD2. Germline V gene data show CDR1 as SGHAT and CDR2 as FQNNGV. The CDR3 is 16 residues long. The junction had 13 bases not matched to a gene; V was cut back by 5 bases and J by 6 bases. Here the CDR3 DNA reads TGTGCCAGCAGCCCTCCCCCTAGCGGGAGTTTTTTCGAGCAGTACTTC. Its translation: CASSPPPSGSFFEQYF.

CDR3 in DNA: TGTGCCAGTAGTATAGCCCGCCGGAGGAAATCACCCCTCCACTTT. Protein product: CASSIARRRKSPLHF. The chain links TRBV19 to TRBJ1-6; D gene ambiguous. Germline loops: CDR1 LNHDA, CDR2 SQIVND (reference sequence). Trimming cost V 1 base and J 10 bases, with 14 bases left between them. There are 15 residues in the CDR3.

The rearrangement links TRBV15 to TRBJ1-4; D gene uncertain. The germline V and J ends were trimmed by 4 bases and 0 bases, with 9 bases remaining between them. Germline CDR1 is LNHNV and CDR2 is YYDKDF (reference sequence). CDR3 length equals 15 residues. DNA for the CDR3: TGTGCCACCAGCATGCCCACAGCAACTAATGAAAAACTGTTTTTT. Its protein product is CATSMPTATNEKLFF.

The chain combines TRBV7-9 with TRBJ2-5, with D perhaps matching TRBD2 (7 bases). The CDR3 extends over 15 amino acids. Per germline, CDR1 SEHNR and CDR2 FQNEAQ (reference sequence). Deletions cut 5 bases from V and 5 bases from J, with 18 bases between. This CDR3 is CASSPQGGAWETQYF. The CDR3 bases are TGTGCCAGCAGCCCACAAGGGGGGGCGTGGGAGACCCAGTACTTC. Complete variable domain (other parts from reference TRBV7-9 and TRBJ2-5): DTGVSQNPRHKITKRGQNVTFRCDPISEHNRLYWYRQTLGQGPEFLTYFQNEAQLEKSRLLSDRFSAERPKGSFSTLEIQRTEQGDSAMYLCASSPQGGAWETQYFGPGTRLLVL.

The chain has TRBV27 and TRBJ1-5; TRBD1 matches at 8 bases. Germline assignment: CDR1 MNHEY and CDR2 SMNVEV (reference sequence). The CDR3 is 15 amino acids. The J segment lost 6 bases and the V segment lost 4 bases, leaving 8 bases of the junction unmatched. CDR3 coding DNA: TGTGCCAGCAGTTATACAGGGGGGGTCGGTCAGCCCCAGCATTTT. Translating it yields CASSYTGGVGQPQHF.

The chain couples TRBV5-8 to TRBJ2-6; D might be TRBD2 (5 bases). Germline V lookup: CDR1 SGHTS, CDR2 YDEGEE. The CDR3 loop spans 18 amino acids. V was cut by 5 bases and J by 1 base, with 19 bases left in between. In DNA, the CDR3 is TGTGCCAGCAGATATTACACGGGAATTGAGTCTGGGGCCAACGTCCTGACTTTC. Protein product: CASRYYTGIESGANVLTF.

This chain joins TRBV5-1 and TRBJ2-2; 10 positions agree with TRBD1. Germline loops: CDR1 SGHRS, CDR2 YFSETQ. CDR3 length: 18 residues. J lost 0 bases, V lost 1 base, and 6 bases had no gene match. For the CDR3, the DNA is TGCGCCAGCAGCTTGTCCGGGACAGGGGCACCGAACACCGGGGAGCTGTTTTTT. Translation gives CASSLSGTGAPNTGELFF.

The rearrangement links TRBV20-1 to TRBJ1-1, with D unresolved. Germline lookup yields CDR1 DFQATT and CDR2 SNEGSKA (reference sequence). CDR3 size: 12 residues. The germline V and J ends were trimmed by 3 bases and 0 bases, with 5 bases remaining between them. This CDR3 reads CSASLLNTEAFF. In DNA form, the CDR3 reads TGCAGTGCTAGTCTTTTGAACACTGAAGCTTTCTTT.

The chain is built from TRBV18 and TRBJ1-5, with D hard to call. The CDR3 is made up of 14 amino acids. Germline CDR1 is KGHSH and CDR2 is LQKENI. V was shortened by 6 bases and J by 7 bases, with 16 bases between the two germline ends. DNA for the CDR3: TGTGCCAGCTCCCCTAATCTGGAGGGCCAGCCCCAGCATTTT. As protein: CASSPNLEGQPQHF.

The chain couples TRBV2 to TRBJ1-5; TRBD1 might be the D (6 bases). This CDR3 is 13 amino acids long. Trimming removed 10 bases at V and 4 bases at J, with 14 bases between. In germline, CDR1 is SNHLY, CDR2 FYNNEI. CDR3 DNA sequence: TGTGCCACCCAACAGGGAGAAAATCAGCCCCAGCATTTT. As protein: CATQQGENQPQHF.

This chain uses TRBV28 with TRBJ2-3; D gene unclear. The CDR3 length is 15 residues. V lost 5 bases, J lost 0 bases, and 12 bases lay in between. CDR1 and CDR2 from the germline V gene are MDHEN and SYDVKM. Here the CDR3 reads CASSRLKTSTDTQYF. CDR3 coding DNA: TGTGCCAGCAGTAGACTCAAAACTAGCACAGATACGCAGTATTTT.

V and J are TRBV28 and TRBJ2-2; D is ambiguous. Per the germline V gene, CDR1 is MDHEN and CDR2 is SYDVKM. The CDR3 length is 15 residues. Trimming took off 3 bases at V and 1 base at J, with 9 bases between the two ends. The CDR3 here is CASSFLFGNTGELFF. The CDR3 DNA is TGTGCCAGCAGTTTCCTTTTCGGGAACACCGGGGAGCTGTTTTTT. The variable domain in full, with the rest retrieved from reference TRBV28 and TRBJ2-2, is DVKVTQSSRYLVKRTGEKVFLECVQDMDHENMFWYRQDPGLGLRLIYFSYDVKMKEKGDIPEGYSVSREKKERFSLILESASTNQTSMYLCASSFLFGNTGELFFGEGSRLTVL.

The chain employs TRBV6-5 and TRBJ2-2, with D possibly matching TRBD2 (5 bases). The CDR3 extends over 13 amino acids. Germline CDR1 and CDR2: MNHEY and SVGAGI. The V end was cut by 6 bases, the J end by 4 bases, with 9 bases between. Here the CDR3 reads CASSRGLTGELFF. DNA of the CDR3: TGTGCCAGCAGCCGCGGACTCACCGGGGAGCTGTTTTTT.

This clone was detected once. J is TRBJ1-2 and V is TRBV4-1; 7 positions match TRBD1. Germline CDR1 and CDR2: MGHRA and YSYEKL. Trimming removed 1 base from V and 4 bases from J; junction bases left unmatched: 3. This CDR3 has 14 amino acids. For the CDR3, the DNA is TGCGCCAGCAGCCAAGTGGCAGGGGGCTATGGCTACACCTTC. Amino acid sequence: CASSQVAGGYGYTF.

CDR3 coding DNA: TGTGCCAGCAGCTTGGCCCCGCCGACAGGGGAAGCTTTCTTT. It codes for CASSLAPPTGEAFF. The V call is TRBV5-6, the J call TRBJ1-1; 7 bases map to TRBD1. Germline CDR1 and CDR2: SGHDT and YYEEEE. The CDR3 totals 14 residues. V trimming: 0 bases; J trimming: 8 bases; junction bases outside the gene matches: 7.

The rearrangement joins TRBV6-6 to TRBJ1-2; D may be TRBD1 (5 bases). Deletions cut 5 bases from V and 0 bases from J, with 10 bases between. From germline, CDR1 is MNHNY and CDR2 SVGAGI (reference sequence). The CDR3 contains 14 residues. The CDR3: CASSKQDSNYGYTF. The CDR3 coding sequence is TGTGCCAGCAGTAAACAGGATTCTAACTATGGCTACACCTTC.

This chain uses TRBV7-8 with TRBJ1-5, with D perhaps matching TRBD1 (5 bases). The germline V gene has CDR1 SGHVS and CDR2 FQNEAQ. Trimming shortened V by 0 bases and J by 2 bases, and 20 bases separated the two germline ends. This CDR3 region has 19 residues. The DNA for the CDR3 is TGTGCCAGCAGCTTAGCGGAATACCCAGGGAAGGCGGGCAATCAGCCCCAGCATTTT. Its protein is CASSLAEYPGKAGNQPQHF.

The genes are TRBV25-1 and TRBJ1-4; D ambiguous. Per the germline V gene, CDR1 is MGHDK and CDR2 is SYGVNS. The CDR3 has 12 residues. V was shortened by 5 bases and J by 8 bases, with 9 bases between the two germline ends. Here the CDR3 DNA reads TGTGCCAGCAGTTTGAACGGGGAAAAACTGTTTTTT. Translation gives CASSLNGEKLFF.

The V and J genes are TRBV9 and TRBJ1-2; 7 positions agree with TRBD1. Germline V lookup: CDR1 SGDLS, CDR2 YYNGEE. Germline trimming cut 4 bases from V and 7 bases from J; bases unmatched to any gene: 10. This CDR3 spans 14 amino acids. The CDR3 nucleotides read TGTGCCAGCAGCATCGATCCAGGGGGAGGTGGCTACACCTTC. Translated, it gives CASSIDPGGGGYTF.

This clone occurred a few times. V usage is TRBV11-2 and J usage is TRBJ2-6, with TRBD1 matching 7 bases. The length of the CDR3 is 15 residues. V lost 6 bases and J lost 1; bases outside the gene matches: 3. Germline V lookup: CDR1 SGHAT, CDR2 FQNNGV. Written as DNA, the CDR3 is TGTGCCAGCAGAAAGGGGGCGTCTGGGGCCAACGTCCTGACTTTC. It encodes CASRKGASGANVLTF.

This chain links TRBV19 with TRBJ2-7; TRBD1 aligns across 9 bases. The germline CDR1 and CDR2 sequences are LNHDA and SQIVND (reference sequence). The CDR3 is 15 residues long. Germline trimming cut 6 bases from V and 6 bases from J; bases unmatched to any gene: 12. The DNA for the CDR3 is TGTGCCAGTAGGGAGAACCGGGACAGGGTAGGCGAGCAGTACTTC. Protein sequence: CASRENRDRVGEQYF.